This passage covers 10 T cell receptor beta chains from one sample sequenced in a study of shared clonotypes between healthy human individuals. The table came from immunoSEQ multiplex PCR; TCRdb's copy has only in-frame clones and leaves some out. The repertoire holds around 2.3 million clones, with approximately 94% as singletons. The sample comprised naive CD4+ T cells sorted from blood. The subset: CD45RA+ positively selected. These receptors originate from a man between 18 and 29 years old in good health.

The chain is built from TRBV11-2 and TRBJ2-1; TRBD2 matches at 13 bases. The CDR3 sequence is 19 residues long. The germline gives CDR1 SGHAT, CDR2 FQNNGV. V was clipped by 0 bases and J by 6 bases; unmatched bases: 11. The CDR3 bases are TGTGCCAGCAGCTTAGATCCTGGGACTAGCGGGACCCTAGGCAATGAGCAGTTCTTC. Translating gives CASSLDPGTSGTLGNEQFF. The full variable domain, completed using reference TRBV11-2 and TRBJ2-1, is EAGVAQSPRYKIIEKRQSVAFWCNPISGHATLYWYQQILGQGPKLLIQFQNNGVVDDSQLPKDRFSAERLKGVDSTLKIQPAKLEDSAVYLCASSLDPGTSGTLGNEQFFGPGTRLTVL.

In regard to this clone: This same CDR3 is encoded by further DNA sequences in the sample. The rearrangement links TRBV11-2 to TRBJ1-2, with D perhaps matching TRBD1 (5 bases). This CDR3 region has 14 residues. The germline V gene has CDR1 SGHAT and CDR2 FQNNGV. Trimming removed 5 bases from V and 2 bases from J, with 12 bases in between. CDR3 loop: CASSPGTANYGYTF. Written as DNA, the CDR3 is TGTGCCAGCAGCCCGGGGACGGCGAACTATGGCTACACCTTC.

The chain joins TRBV7-9 to TRBJ1-5, with D perhaps matching TRBD1 (5 bases). This CDR3 comprises 14 residues. Trimming shortened V by 6 bases and J by 1 base, and 10 bases separated the two germline ends. Germline loops: CDR1 SEHNR, CDR2 FQNEAQ (reference sequence). The CDR3 spells CASSIDSSNQPQHF. CDR3 sequence (DNA): TGTGCCAGCAGTATAGACAGCAGCAATCAGCCCCAGCATTTT.

The genes are TRBV5-4 and TRBJ2-3; 9 positions agree with TRBD1. The CDR3 is 15 residues long. With V trimmed by 5 bases and J by 1 base, 5 bases remained unmatched. CDR1 is SGHNT, CDR2 YYREEE, per germline (reference sequence). The CDR3 DNA sequence: TGTGCCAGCAGTTTCCGGACAGGGGGCACAGATACGCAGTATTTT. Translating it yields CASSFRTGGTDTQYF.

A single count supports this clone. The chain carries TRBV6-5 and TRBJ2-7, with D perhaps given as TRBD1 or TRBD2 (5 bases each). The germline V gene has CDR1 MNHEY and CDR2 SVGAGI. V was cut by 4 bases and J by 1 base, with 11 bases left in between. The CDR3 covers 14 residues. The CDR3 loop is CASSSPGRSYEQYF. Here the CDR3 DNA reads TGTGCCAGCAGTTCCCCGGGACGGTCCTACGAGCAGTACTTC.

In DNA, the CDR3 is TGTGCCAGCAGCGCCGGACTAAAAACAGATACGCAGTATTTT. This translates into CASSAGLKTDTQYF. The V call is TRBV9, the J call TRBJ2-3, with D maybe TRBD2 (6 bases). Trimming cost V 3 bases and J 3 bases, with 11 bases left between them. This CDR3 spans 14 amino acids. Germline V gene lookup returns CDR1 SGDLS and CDR2 YYNGEE.

The chain links TRBV10-2 to TRBJ2-5, with D uncertain. In germline, CDR1 is WSHSY, CDR2 SAAADI. This CDR3 is 12 amino acids long. V gave up 3 bases and J gave up 4 bases, with 6 bases separating them. CDR3 residues: CASSDQLETQYF. The CDR3, as DNA: TGCGCCAGCAGTGACCAGCTAGAGACCCAGTACTTC.

This clone was observed a single time. V and J are TRBV28 and TRBJ1-4; D remains ambiguous. This CDR3 has 15 residues. Trimming left V 4 bases short and J 7 bases short, with 16 bases between. From germline, CDR1 is MDHEN and CDR2 SYDVKM. This chain's CDR3 is CASSSHSGYGEKLFF. The CDR3 coding sequence is TGTGCCAGCAGTTCCCACTCGGGGTACGGTGAAAAACTGTTTTTT. The full variable domain, completed using reference TRBV28 and TRBJ1-4, is DVKVTQSSRYLVKRTGEKVFLECVQDMDHENMFWYRQDPGLGLRLIYFSYDVKMKEKGDIPEGYSVSREKKERFSLILESASTNQTSMYLCASSSHSGYGEKLFFGSGTQLSVL.

The rearrangement links TRBV6-1 to TRBJ2-5; the D gene is possibly TRBD2 (5 bases). The CDR3 is 14 amino acids. Trimming removed 5 bases at V and 2 bases at J, with 12 bases between. Looked up from germline, CDR1 is MNHNS and CDR2 is SASEGT. The CDR3 bases are TGTGCCAGCAGTCCCACTAGGATACAAGAGACCCAGTACTTC. The encoded protein is CASSPTRIQETQYF.

In DNA form, the CDR3 reads TGTGCCAGTAGTATTCTAAATCGGAACACTGAAGCTTTCTTT. Its translation is CASSILNRNTEAFF. The chain joins TRBV19 to TRBJ1-1; D unclear. The ends were cut back, 3 bases at V and 1 base at J, with 9 bases in the middle. Germline CDR1 and CDR2: LNHDA and SQIVND (reference sequence). This CDR3 contains 14 residues.